Listed here are 24 T cell receptor beta chains from one sample, sequenced in a study of early T cells in non-severe SARS-CoV-2 infection. TCRdb reanalysed the 5' RACE reads using MiXCR and keeps one entry per CDR3 protein. The sample holds roughly 56,000 distinct CDR3 sequences, almost 9.5% seen once. Sequenced material: whole blood. These receptors originate from an adult who was a healthcare worker with PCR-confirmed SARS-CoV-2 infection or an uninfected control (not recorded which).

This chain links TRBV9 with TRBJ2-5, with D possibly being TRBD1 or TRBD2 (5 bases each). V lost 3 bases and J lost 4, with 7 bases in between. Looked up from germline, CDR1 is SGDLS and CDR2 is YYNGEE. CDR3 size: 12 residues. The chain's CDR3 is CASSGDRETQYF. Written as DNA, the CDR3 is TGTGCCAGCAGCGGGGACCGAGAGACCCAGTACTTC.

J is TRBJ1-4 and V is TRBV20-1; 7 nucleotides match TRBD1. CDR1 and CDR2 from the germline V gene are DFQATT and SNEGSKA (reference sequence). The trim removed 1 base at V and 7 bases at J, leaving 6 bases unmatched. There are 14 residues in the CDR3. The CDR3 region is CSARGSTGSEKLFF. The DNA of the CDR3 is TGCAGTGCTAGAGGTTCGACAGGGAGTGAAAAACTGTTTTTT.

This clonotype was counted a few times. The DNA for the CDR3 is TGTGCCAGCAGCTGGTCCGGGGAAGAGACCCAGTACTTC. Translated: CASSWSGEETQYF. The chain has TRBV6-6 and TRBJ2-5; possibly TRBD2 for D (5 bases). Trimming took 6 bases from V and 3 from J, leaving 11 bases between them. This CDR3 region has 13 residues. Looked up from germline, CDR1 is MNHNY and CDR2 is SVGAGI (reference sequence).

This clonotype was picked up a small number of times. The chain is built from TRBV3-1 and TRBJ1-5; no clear D. V lost 2 bases, J lost 4 bases, and 18 bases lay in between. CDR3 length: 17 residues. Germline V lookup: CDR1 LGHDT, CDR2 YNNKEL (reference sequence). The CDR3: CASSQMDGRRANQPQHF. The DNA for the CDR3 is TGTGCCAGCAGCCAAATGGACGGACGGAGAGCAAATCAGCCCCAGCATTTT.

The sample holds many counts of this clonotype. The V call is TRBV5-4, the J call TRBJ1-2; D is perhaps TRBD1 (6 bases). Trimming pared 2 bases from V and 4 bases from J, leaving 15 bases between. Germline CDR1 reads SGHNT; CDR2 reads YYREEE (reference sequence). This CDR3 has 15 residues. As DNA, the CDR3 is TGTGCCAGCAGCTTAGAAGGGACAATACGCTATGGCTACACCTTC. As protein: CASSLEGTIRYGYTF.

The V gene is TRBV4-1, the J gene TRBJ2-7; TRBD1 might be the D (6 bases). The CDR3 extends over 15 amino acids. V lost 6 bases and J lost 1, with 16 bases in between. Germline-derived CDR1 and CDR2 are MGHRA and YSYEKL. The CDR3 here is CASSWDNTSSYEQYV. The CDR3 coding sequence is TGCGCCAGCAGTTGGGACAACACGAGTTCCTACGAGCAGTACGTC.

The chain employs TRBV19 and TRBJ2-2, with TRBD2 matching over 11 bases. The CDR3 has 14 residues. After removal of 9 bases from V and 7 bases from J, the junction contained 7 bases not matched to a gene. Looked up from germline, CDR1 is LNHDA and CDR2 is SQIVND (reference sequence). The CDR3 DNA follows: TGTGCCAGCTCTAGCGGGGGGACGCACGGGGAGCTGTTTTTT. The encoded protein is CASSSGGTHGELFF.

The genes are TRBV18 and TRBJ1-2; no clear D. Germline V CDR1 and CDR2: KGHSH, LQKENI. The germline V and J ends were trimmed by 6 bases and 2 bases, with 19 bases remaining between them. The CDR3 spans 16 residues. CDR3 region: CASSERAPGVNYGYTF. CDR3 DNA sequence: TGTGCCAGCTCCGAACGCGCTCCGGGCGTGAACTATGGCTACACCTTC.

This clonotype has more than one count but fewer than ten. The chain couples TRBV7-8 to TRBJ2-5; D gene ambiguous. Trimming took 1 base from V and 2 from J, leaving 11 bases between them. The CDR3 is 15 amino acids. Germline V lookup: CDR1 SGHVS, CDR2 FQNEAQ. For the CDR3, the DNA is TGTGCCAGCAGCTTAGATCGGCACGGACAAGAGACCCAGTACTTC. As protein: CASSLDRHGQETQYF.

This chain links TRBV6-2 or TRBV6-3 with TRBJ2-7; TRBD2 matches at 12 bases. V dropped 11 bases and J dropped 2; count of bases not matched to a gene: 16. The CDR3 sequence is 17 residues long. From germline, CDR1 is MNHEY and CDR2 SVGEGT. CDR3 amino acids: CARAPSRLAGVTYEQYV. The CDR3 DNA reads TGTGCCCGTGCGCCAAGCCGACTAGCGGGGGTGACCTACGAGCAGTACGTC.

This clonotype was seen more than once but under ten times. The chain has TRBV19 and TRBJ2-3; D not resolved. CDR1 and CDR2 from the germline V gene are LNHDA and SQIVND (reference sequence). Between the trimmed V and J ends, which lost 3 bases and 5 bases, there was a span of 6 bases. There are 12 residues in the CDR3. CDR3 sequence (DNA): TGTGCCAGTAGTATCAAAGTAGATACGCAGTATTTT. Translation: CASSIKVDTQYF. Combining the CDR3 with reference TRBV19 and TRBJ2-3 gives the whole variable domain DGGITQSPKYLFRKEGQNVTLSCEQNLNHDAMYWYRQDPGQGLRLIYYSQIVNDFQKGDIAEGYSVSREKKESFPLTVTSAQKNPTAFYLCASSIKVDTQYFGPGTRLTVL.

Only a few counts were recorded for this clonotype. The chain is built from TRBV9 and TRBJ1-1; tentative D call: TRBD1 (6 bases). With 4 bases removed from V and 10 bases from J, the gap between germline ends came to 17 bases. The germline gives CDR1 SGDLS, CDR2 YYNGEE. The length of the CDR3 is 13 residues. Here the CDR3 DNA reads TGTGCCAGCAGCCCCCAACGGGGACAAGGAGCTTTCTTT. This translates into CASSPQRGQGAFF.

This clonotype showed up just a few times. The V gene is TRBV27, the J gene TRBJ2-3, with D possibly matching TRBD1 (5 bases). Trimming took 3 bases from V and 4 from J, leaving 14 bases between them. The CDR3 length is 15 residues. Per the germline V gene, CDR1 is MNHEY and CDR2 is SMNVEV (reference sequence). The CDR3 region has the DNA TGTGCCAGCAGTTTGCAGGGCCAGCGTGCAGATACGCAGTATTTT. It translates to CASSLQGQRADTQYF.

This clonotype was found a few times. This sequence joins TRBV12-3 or TRBV12-4 and TRBJ2-3, with D uncertain. CDR3 length: 13 amino acids. Deletions cut 3 bases from V and 6 bases from J, with 10 bases between. The CDR3: CASSLSSRDTQYF. Written as DNA, the CDR3 is TGTGCCAGCAGTTTGAGTAGCCGGGATACGCAGTATTTT.

This clonotype was seen only a few times. The gene calls are TRBV4-1 and TRBJ2-5, with TRBD2 identical over 12 bases. Trimming took 2 bases from V and 4 from J; bases not matched to a gene: 11. CDR3 length equals 18 residues. Germline CDR1 reads MGHRA; CDR2 reads YSYEKL. The CDR3: CASSQTPSLAGGRETQYF. The CDR3 DNA reads as TGCGCCAGCAGCCAAACACCATCGCTAGCGGGGGGGCGAGAGACCCAGTACTTC.

In this sample, this clonotype turned up a few times. The chain is built from TRBV7-7 and TRBJ2-2, with 7 bases identical to TRBD2. With 1 base clipped from V and 0 bases from J, the junction kept 8 bases outside the gene matches. The CDR3 spans 18 residues. In germline, CDR1 is SSHAT, CDR2 FNYEAQ (reference sequence). This CDR3 is CASSLEFPSGTNTGELFF. Here the CDR3 DNA reads TGTGCCAGCAGCTTAGAGTTTCCTAGCGGAACGAACACCGGGGAGCTGTTTTTT.

This clonotype came up a few times. The chain joins TRBV20-1 to TRBJ1-2; a possible D gene is TRBD1 (6 bases). Trimming stripped 2 bases from V and 4 bases from J, with 14 bases between. This CDR3 contains 14 residues. The germline gives CDR1 DFQATT, CDR2 SNEGSKA (reference sequence). CDR3 region: CSARPQDSLYGYTF. In DNA, the CDR3 is TGCAGTGCTAGACCTCAGGACAGCCTCTATGGCTACACCTTC.

This chain uses TRBV2 with TRBJ2-4; tentatively, D is TRBD1 (6 bases). Germline V lookup: CDR1 SNHLY, CDR2 FYNNEI. V was cut by 4 bases and J by 5 bases, with 12 bases left in between. The CDR3 sequence is 14 residues long. Here the CDR3 reads CASSARAGENIQYF. The CDR3 coding sequence is TGTGCCAGCAGTGCTCGTGCAGGGGAAAACATTCAGTACTTC.

There are many counts of this clonotype. The chain uses TRBV2 and TRBJ1-6; 7 positions agree with TRBD1. The CDR3 totals 14 residues. With 6 bases clipped from V and 8 bases from J, the junction kept 7 bases outside the gene matches. The germline gives CDR1 SNHLY, CDR2 FYNNEI. The DNA for the CDR3 is TGTGCCAGCAGGATAACAGGGGTGGATTCACCCCTCCACTTT. Protein sequence: CASRITGVDSPLHF.

The genes are TRBV5-4 and TRBJ1-6; 7 nucleotides match TRBD1. This CDR3 has 14 residues. V trimming: 4 bases; J trimming: 6 bases; junction bases outside the gene matches: 4. Germline lookup yields CDR1 SGHNT and CDR2 YYREEE (reference sequence). The CDR3 here is CASSLGQINSPLHF. The CDR3 region has the DNA TGTGCCAGCAGCCTGGGACAGATTAATTCACCCCTCCACTTT.

Many counts were recorded for this clonotype. The rearrangement links TRBV2 to TRBJ1-1; D is undetermined. Germline CDR1 and CDR2: SNHLY and FYNNEI. CDR3 length equals 13 residues. V gave up 3 bases and J gave up 3 bases, with 8 bases separating them. The CDR3 DNA is TGTGCCAGCAGTGACATCCTTTACACTGAAGCTTTCTTT. Translating gives CASSDILYTEAFF.

This clonotype occurred many times. This chain joins TRBV12-3 or TRBV12-4 and TRBJ2-7; D is ambiguous. V dropped 3 bases and J dropped 0 bases, with 6 bases sitting between them. CDR3 length: 13 amino acids. The CDR3 sequence: CASSLGDSYEQYV. The CDR3 DNA follows: TGTGCCAGCAGTTTGGGCGACTCCTACGAGCAGTACGTC.

This clonotype has a count of ten or more. This chain uses TRBV20-1 with TRBJ2-1; unclear D gene. V shed 2 bases and J shed 7 bases, with 3 bases lying between them. Per the germline V gene, CDR1 is DFQATT and CDR2 is SNEGSKA (reference sequence). The CDR3 covers 10 residues. In DNA, the CDR3 is TGCAGTGCTAGAAGAAATGAGCAGTTCTTC. Translated: CSARRNEQFF.

This clonotype was observed a handful of times. The gene calls are TRBV5-1 and TRBJ2-5, with 15 bases fitting TRBD2. J gave up 1 base and V 3 bases, and 1 base lay outside the gene matches. This CDR3 has 16 residues. CDR1 is SGHRS, CDR2 YFSETQ, per germline. In DNA, the CDR3 is TGCGCCAGCAGCTCGGGACTAGCGGGGGGCCAAGAGACCCAGTACTTC. Its protein is CASSSGLAGGQETQYF.